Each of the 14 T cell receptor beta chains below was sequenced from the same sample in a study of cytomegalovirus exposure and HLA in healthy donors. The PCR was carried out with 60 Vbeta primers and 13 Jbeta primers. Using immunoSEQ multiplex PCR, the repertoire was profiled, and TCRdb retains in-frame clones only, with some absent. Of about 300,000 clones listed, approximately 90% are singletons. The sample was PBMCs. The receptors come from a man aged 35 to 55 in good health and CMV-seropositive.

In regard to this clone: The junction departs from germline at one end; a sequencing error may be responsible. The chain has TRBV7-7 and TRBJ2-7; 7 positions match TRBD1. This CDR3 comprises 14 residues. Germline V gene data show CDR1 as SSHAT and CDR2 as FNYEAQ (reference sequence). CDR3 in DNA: TGTGCTAGCAGCTTAGATGGGACAGCCTACGAGCAGTACTTC. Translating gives CASSLDGTAYEQYF.

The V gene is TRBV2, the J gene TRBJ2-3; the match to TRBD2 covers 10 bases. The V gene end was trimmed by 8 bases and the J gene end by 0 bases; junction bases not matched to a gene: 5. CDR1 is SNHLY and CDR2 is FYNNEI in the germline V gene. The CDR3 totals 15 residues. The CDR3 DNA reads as TGTGCCAGCCGACTGACTAGCGGGAGCACAGATACGCAGTATTTT. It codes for CASRLTSGSTDTQYF.

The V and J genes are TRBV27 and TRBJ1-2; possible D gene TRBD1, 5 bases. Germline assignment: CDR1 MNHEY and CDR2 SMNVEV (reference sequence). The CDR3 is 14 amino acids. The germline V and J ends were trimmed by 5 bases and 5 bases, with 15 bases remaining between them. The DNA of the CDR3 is TGTGCCAGCAGTGGGGGGGTGGAGCTATATGGCTACACCTTC. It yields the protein CASSGGVELYGYTF.

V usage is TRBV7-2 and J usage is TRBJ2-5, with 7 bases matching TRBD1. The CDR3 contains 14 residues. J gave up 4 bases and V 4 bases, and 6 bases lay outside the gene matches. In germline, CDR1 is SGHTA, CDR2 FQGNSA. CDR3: CASSSRQGRETQYF. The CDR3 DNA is TGTGCCAGCAGCTCGCGACAGGGTAGAGAGACCCAGTACTTC.

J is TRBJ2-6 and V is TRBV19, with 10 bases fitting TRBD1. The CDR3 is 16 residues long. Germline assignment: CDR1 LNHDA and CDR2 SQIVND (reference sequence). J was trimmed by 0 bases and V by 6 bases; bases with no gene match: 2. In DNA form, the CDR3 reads TGTGCCAGTAGGGGGACAGGGGCCTCTGGGGCCAACGTCCTGACTTTC. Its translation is CASRGTGASGANVLTF.

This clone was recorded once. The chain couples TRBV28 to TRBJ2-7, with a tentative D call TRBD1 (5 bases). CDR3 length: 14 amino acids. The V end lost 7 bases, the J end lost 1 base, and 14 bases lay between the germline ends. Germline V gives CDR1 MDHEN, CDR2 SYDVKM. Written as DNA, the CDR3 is TGTGCCAGCACCCCAAGGACAACTTCCTACGAGCAGTACTTC. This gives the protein CASTPRTTSYEQYF.

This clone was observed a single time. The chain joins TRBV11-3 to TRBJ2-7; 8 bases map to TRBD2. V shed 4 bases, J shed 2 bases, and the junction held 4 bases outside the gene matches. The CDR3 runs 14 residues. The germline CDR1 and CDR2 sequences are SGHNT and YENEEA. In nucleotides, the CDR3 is TGTGCCAGCAGCTCCCGGACTAGCCCCTACGAGCAGTACTTC. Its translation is CASSSRTSPYEQYF.

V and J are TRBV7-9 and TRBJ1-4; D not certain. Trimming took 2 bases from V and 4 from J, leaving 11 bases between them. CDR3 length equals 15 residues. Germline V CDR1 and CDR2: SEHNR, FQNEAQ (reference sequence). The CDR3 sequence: CASSLPLRDNEKLFF. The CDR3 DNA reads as TGTGCCAGCAGCTTACCCCTCCGGGATAATGAAAAACTGTTTTTT.

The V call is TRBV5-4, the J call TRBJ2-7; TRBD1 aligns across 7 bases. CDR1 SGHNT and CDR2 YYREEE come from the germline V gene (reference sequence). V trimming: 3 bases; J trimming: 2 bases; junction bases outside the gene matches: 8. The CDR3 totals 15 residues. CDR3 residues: CASSYRTGGPYEQYF. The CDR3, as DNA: TGTGCCAGCAGCTATAGGACAGGTGGGCCCTACGAGCAGTACTTC.

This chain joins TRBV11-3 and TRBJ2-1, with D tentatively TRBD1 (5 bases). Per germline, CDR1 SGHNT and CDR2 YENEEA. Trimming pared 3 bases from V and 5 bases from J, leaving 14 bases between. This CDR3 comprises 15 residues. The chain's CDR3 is CASSLGRRGHNEQFF. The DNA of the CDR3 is TGTGCCAGCAGCTTGGGCCGTAGGGGCCACAATGAGCAGTTCTTC.

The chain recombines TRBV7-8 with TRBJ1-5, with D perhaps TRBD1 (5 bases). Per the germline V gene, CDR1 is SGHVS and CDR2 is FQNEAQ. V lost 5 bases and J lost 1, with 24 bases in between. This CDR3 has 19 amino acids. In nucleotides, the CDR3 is TGTGCCAGCAGCCGAACCCCTGACAGTACGATGGGGAGCAATCAGCCCCAGCATTTT. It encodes CASSRTPDSTMGSNQPQHF.

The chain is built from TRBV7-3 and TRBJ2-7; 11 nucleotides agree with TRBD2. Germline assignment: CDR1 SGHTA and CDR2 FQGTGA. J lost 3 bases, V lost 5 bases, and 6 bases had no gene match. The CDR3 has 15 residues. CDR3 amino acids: CASSPQGTSGYEQYF. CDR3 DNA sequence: TGTGCCAGCAGCCCTCAGGGGACTAGCGGCTACGAGCAGTACTTC.

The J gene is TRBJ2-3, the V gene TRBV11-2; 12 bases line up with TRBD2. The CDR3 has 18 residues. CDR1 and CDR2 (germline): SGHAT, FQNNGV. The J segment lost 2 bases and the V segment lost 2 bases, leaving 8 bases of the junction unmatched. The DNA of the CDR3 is TGTGCCAGCAGCTTAACTTGGGCTAGCGGGAGGGCCACAGATACGCAGTATTTT. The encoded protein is CASSLTWASGRATDTQYF. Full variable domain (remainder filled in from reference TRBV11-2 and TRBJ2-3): EAGVAQSPRYKIIEKRQSVAFWCNPISGHATLYWYQQILGQGPKLLIQFQNNGVVDDSQLPKDRFSAERLKGVDSTLKIQPAKLEDSAVYLCASSLTWASGRATDTQYFGPGTRLTVL.

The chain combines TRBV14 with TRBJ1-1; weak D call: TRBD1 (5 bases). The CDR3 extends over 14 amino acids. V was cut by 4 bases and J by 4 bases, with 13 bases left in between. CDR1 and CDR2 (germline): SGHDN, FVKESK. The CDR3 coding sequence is TGTGCCAGCAGCCTGGGGCCCCCAGGCACTGAAGCTTTCTTT. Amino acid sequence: CASSLGPPGTEAFF. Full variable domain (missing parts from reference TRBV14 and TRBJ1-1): EAGVTQFPSHSVIEKGQTVTLRCDPISGHDNLYWYRRVMGKEIKFLLHFVKESKQDESGMPNNRFLAERTGGTYSTLKVQPAELEDSGVYFCASSLGPPGTEAFFGQGTRLTVV.